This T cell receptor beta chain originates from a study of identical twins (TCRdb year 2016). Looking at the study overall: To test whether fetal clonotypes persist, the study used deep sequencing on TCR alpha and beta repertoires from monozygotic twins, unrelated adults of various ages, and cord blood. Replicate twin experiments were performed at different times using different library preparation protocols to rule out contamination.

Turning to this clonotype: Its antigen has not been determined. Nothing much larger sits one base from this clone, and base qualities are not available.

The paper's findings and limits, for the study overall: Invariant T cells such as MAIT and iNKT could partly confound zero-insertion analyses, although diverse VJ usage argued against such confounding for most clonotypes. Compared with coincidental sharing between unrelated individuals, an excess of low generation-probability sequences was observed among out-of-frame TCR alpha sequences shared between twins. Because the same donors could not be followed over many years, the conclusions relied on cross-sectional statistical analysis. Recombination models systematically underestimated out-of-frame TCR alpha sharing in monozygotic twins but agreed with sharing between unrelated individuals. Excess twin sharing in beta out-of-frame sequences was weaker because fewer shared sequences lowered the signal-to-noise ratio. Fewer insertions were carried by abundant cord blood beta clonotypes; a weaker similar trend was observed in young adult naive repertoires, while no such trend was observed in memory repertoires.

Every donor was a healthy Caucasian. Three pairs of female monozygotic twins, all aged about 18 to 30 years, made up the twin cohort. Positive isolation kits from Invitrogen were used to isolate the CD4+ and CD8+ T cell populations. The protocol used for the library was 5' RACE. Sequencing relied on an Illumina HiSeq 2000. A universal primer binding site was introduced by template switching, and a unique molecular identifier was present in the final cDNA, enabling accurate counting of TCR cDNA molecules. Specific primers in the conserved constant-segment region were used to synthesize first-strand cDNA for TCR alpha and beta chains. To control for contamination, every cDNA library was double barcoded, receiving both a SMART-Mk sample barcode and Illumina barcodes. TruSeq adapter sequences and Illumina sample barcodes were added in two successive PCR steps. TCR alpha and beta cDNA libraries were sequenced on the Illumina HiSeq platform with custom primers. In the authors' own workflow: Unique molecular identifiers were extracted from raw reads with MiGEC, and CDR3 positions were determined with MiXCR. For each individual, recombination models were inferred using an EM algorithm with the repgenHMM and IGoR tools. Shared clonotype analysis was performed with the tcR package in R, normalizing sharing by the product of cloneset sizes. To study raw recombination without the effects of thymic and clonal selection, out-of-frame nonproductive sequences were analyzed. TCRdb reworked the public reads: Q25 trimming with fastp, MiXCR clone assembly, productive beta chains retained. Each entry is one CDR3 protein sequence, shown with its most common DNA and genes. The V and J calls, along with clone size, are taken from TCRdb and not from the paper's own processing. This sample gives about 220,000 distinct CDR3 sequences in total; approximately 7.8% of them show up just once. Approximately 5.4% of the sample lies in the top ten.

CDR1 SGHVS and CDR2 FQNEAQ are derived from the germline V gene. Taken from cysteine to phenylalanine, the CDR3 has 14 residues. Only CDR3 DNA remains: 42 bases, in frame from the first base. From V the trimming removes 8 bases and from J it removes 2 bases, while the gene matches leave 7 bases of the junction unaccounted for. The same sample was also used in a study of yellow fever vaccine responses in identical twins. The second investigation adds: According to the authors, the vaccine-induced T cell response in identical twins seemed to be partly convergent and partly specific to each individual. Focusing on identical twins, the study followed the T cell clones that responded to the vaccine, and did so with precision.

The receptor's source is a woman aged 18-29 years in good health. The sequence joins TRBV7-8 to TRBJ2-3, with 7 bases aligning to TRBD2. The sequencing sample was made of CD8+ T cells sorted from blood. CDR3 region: CASSPAGPTDTQYF. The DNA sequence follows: TGTGCCAGCTCCCCAGCGGGACCCACAGATACGCAGTATTTT. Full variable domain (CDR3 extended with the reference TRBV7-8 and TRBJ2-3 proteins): GAGVSQSPRYKVAKRGQDVALRCDPISGHVSLFWYQQALGQGPEFLTYFQNEAQLDKSGLPSDRFFAERPEGSVSTLKIQRTQQEDSAVYLCASSPAGPTDTQYFGPGTRLTVL.